Listed here is a single TCR beta chain. Cohorts were assigned according to the clinical history that participants reported. The record originates from a study of blood T cell repertoires in COVID-19. About the research overall: The United States, Italy and Spain supplied acute and convalescent COVID-19 samples. The cDNA or gDNA used as material had been derived from T cells, B-cell-depleted T cells, or PBMCs.

The CDR3 consists of 14 residues. CDR1 SGHVS and CDR2 FQNEAQ come from the germline V gene. Germline trimming cut 4 bases from V and 3 bases from J; bases unmatched to any gene: 2. Original methodology: Reference gene primer amplification gave estimated nucleated cell counts. The repertoire was sequenced with immunoSEQ multiplex PCR; TCRdb's copy has only in-frame clones and lacks some. That table gives V, J and clone size, and the DNA gave D and trimming. Of around 250,000 clones in the sample, 70% to 90% were seen once. The rearrangement uses TRBV7-8 and TRBJ1-5, with 8 bases identical to TRBD1. The source of this sequence is a woman in her 50s who had recovered from COVID-19. Sequences were obtained from PBMCs or T cells enriched from blood (not recorded which). The CDR3 nucleotides read TGTGCCAGCAGCTCGACAGGGGCCAATCAGCCCCAGCATTTT. It yields the protein CASSSTGANQPQHF.